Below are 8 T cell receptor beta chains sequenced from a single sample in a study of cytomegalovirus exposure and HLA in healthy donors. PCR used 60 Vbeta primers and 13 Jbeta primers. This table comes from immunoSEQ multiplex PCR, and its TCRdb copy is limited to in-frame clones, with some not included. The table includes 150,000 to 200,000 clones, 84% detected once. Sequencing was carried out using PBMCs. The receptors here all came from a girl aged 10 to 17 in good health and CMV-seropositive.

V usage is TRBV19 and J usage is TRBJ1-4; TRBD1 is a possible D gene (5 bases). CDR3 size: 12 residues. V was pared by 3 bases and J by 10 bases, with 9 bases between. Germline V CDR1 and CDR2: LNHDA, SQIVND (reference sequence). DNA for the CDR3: TGTGCCAGTAGTATCGCAAGGGGAAAACTGTTTTTT. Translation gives CASSIARGKLFF.

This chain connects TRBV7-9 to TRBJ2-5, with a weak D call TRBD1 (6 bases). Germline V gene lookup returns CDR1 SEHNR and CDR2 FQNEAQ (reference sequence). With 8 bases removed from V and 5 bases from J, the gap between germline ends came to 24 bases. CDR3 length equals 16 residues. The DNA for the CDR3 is TGTGCCAGCCTCCGGGGCAGCAGGGGCCAAAGGGAGACCCAGTACTTC. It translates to CASLRGSRGQRETQYF.

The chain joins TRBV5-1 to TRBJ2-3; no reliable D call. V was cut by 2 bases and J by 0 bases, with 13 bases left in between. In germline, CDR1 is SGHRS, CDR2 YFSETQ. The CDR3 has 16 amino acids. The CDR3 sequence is CASSLDGTESTDTQYF. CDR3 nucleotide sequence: TGCGCCAGCAGCTTAGACGGCACAGAAAGCACAGATACGCAGTATTTT.

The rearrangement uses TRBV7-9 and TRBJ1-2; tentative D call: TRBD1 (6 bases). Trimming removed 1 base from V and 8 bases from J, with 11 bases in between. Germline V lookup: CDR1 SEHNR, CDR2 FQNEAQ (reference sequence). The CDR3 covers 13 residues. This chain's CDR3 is CASSLVGGGGYTF. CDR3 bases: TGTGCCAGCAGCTTAGTAGGGGGGGGCGGCTACACCTTC.

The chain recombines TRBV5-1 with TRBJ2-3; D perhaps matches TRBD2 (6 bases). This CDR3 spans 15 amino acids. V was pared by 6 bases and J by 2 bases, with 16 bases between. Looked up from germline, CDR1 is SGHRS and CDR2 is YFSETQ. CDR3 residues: CASMRGGVNTDTQYF. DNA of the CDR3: TGCGCCAGCATGAGGGGCGGGGTAAACACAGATACGCAGTATTTT. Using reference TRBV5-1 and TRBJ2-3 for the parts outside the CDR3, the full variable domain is KAGVTQTPRYLIKTRGQQVTLSCSPISGHRSVSWYQQTPGQGLQFLFEYFSETQRNKGNFPGRFSGRQFSNSRSEMNVSTLELGDSALYLCASMRGGVNTDTQYFGPGTRLTVL.

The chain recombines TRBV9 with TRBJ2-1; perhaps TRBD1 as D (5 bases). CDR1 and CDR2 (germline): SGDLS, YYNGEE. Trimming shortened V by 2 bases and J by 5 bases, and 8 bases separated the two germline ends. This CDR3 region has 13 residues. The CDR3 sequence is CASSVSGNNEQFF. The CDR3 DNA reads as TGTGCCAGCAGCGTTTCAGGGAACAATGAGCAGTTCTTC.

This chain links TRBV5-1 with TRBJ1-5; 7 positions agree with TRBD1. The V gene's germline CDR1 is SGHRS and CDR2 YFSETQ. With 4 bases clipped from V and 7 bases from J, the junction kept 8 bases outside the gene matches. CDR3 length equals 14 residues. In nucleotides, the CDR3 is TGCGCCAGCAGCGCGATGACAGGGCAACAGCCCCAGCATTTT. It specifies CASSAMTGQQPQHF.

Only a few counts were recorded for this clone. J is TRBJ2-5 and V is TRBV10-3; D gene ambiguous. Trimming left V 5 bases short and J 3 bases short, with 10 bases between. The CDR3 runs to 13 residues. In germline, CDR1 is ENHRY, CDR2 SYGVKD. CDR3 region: CAISSYIEETQYF. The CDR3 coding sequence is TGTGCCATCAGTAGTTACATCGAAGAGACCCAGTACTTC.